This paragraph covers one T cell receptor beta chain sequence. Looked up from germline, CDR1 is MNHNS and CDR2 is SASEGT. The CDR3 is 12 amino acids. V was shortened by 3 bases and J by 7 bases, with 9 bases between the two germline ends. Repertoires were generated with immunoSEQ multiplex PCR, while TCRdb's copy carries only in-frame clones and drops some. The sample lists around 140,000 clones, about 85% occurring once. The data were obtained in a study of blood T cell repertoires in COVID-19. This chain links TRBV6-1 with TRBJ1-1; D is ambiguous. The sequenced sample consisted of peripheral blood. This TCR was recovered from a human donor with COVID-19, enrolled during active disease. The donor label of this sample is uncertain. The CDR3 spells CASSEELREAFF. The CDR3 DNA reads as TGTGCCAGCAGTGAGGAACTACGTGAAGCTTTCTTT.